There are a few counts of the clone carrying this TCR beta chain. Its antigen is still unknown. The data stem from a study of cytomegalovirus exposure and HLA in healthy donors. Study-wide results and caveats: When analyzed later, a missense DCLRE1C variant was found to be linked to TCR beta V- and J-gene trimming. Across donors, presence/absence analyses took sequencing depth to be roughly uniform. A later analysis reportedly found that, within productive TCRs, an Asian-associated ancestry cluster had fewer N-insertions than the mean observed across the approximately 600 donors. The authors enumerated 180 or so TCR beta chains as linked to cytomegalovirus.

The PCR had 60 Vbeta and 13 Jbeta primers. Some clones are missing from TCRdb's copy, which holds only in-frame ones; the method was immunoSEQ multiplex PCR. The sample contains fewer than 200,000 clones, 79% of which appear only once. CDR1 is SEHNR and CDR2 is FQNEAQ in the germline V gene (reference sequence). V lost 4 bases and J lost 3; bases outside the gene matches: 15. The CDR3 loop spans 17 amino acids. This sequence was found in a man between 35 and 55 years old in good health and CMV-seronegative. The chain is built from TRBV7-9 and TRBJ2-7, with 7 bases lining up with TRBD2. The sequenced sample consisted of PBMCs. CDR3 sequence reads: CASSSNLGKRGHYEQYF. CDR3 sequence (DNA): TGTGCCAGCAGCTCAAATCTGGGGAAGCGGGGTCACTACGAGCAGTACTTC.